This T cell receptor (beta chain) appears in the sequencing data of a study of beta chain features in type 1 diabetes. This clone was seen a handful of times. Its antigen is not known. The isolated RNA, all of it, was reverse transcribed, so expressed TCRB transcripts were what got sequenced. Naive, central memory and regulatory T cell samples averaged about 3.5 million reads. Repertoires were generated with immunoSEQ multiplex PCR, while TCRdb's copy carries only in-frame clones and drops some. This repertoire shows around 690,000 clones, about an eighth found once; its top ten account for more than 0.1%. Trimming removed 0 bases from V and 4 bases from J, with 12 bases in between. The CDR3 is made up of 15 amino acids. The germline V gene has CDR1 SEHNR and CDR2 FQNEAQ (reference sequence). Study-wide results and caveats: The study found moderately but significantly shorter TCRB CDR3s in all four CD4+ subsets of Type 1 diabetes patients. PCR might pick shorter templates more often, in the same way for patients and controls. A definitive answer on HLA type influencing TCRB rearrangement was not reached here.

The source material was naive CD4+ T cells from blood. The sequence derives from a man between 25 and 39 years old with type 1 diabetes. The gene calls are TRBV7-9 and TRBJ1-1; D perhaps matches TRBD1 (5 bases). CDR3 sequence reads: CASSLADPRGTEAFF. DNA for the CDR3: TGTGCCAGCAGCTTAGCGGACCCGAGGGGCACTGAAGCTTTCTTT.